This T cell receptor beta chain was retrieved from a study of cytotoxic CD8 clonotypes in ibrutinib-treated CLL. Looking at the study overall: By median around 74 months, around twelve had progressed and about 15 stayed remitted; responses had been 2 complete and roughly 25 partial. Investigators collected response samples after a median 12 months of treatment, range 6 to 36. Study results and limitations: Clonality was higher at ibrutinib response and returned toward baseline at progression.

Sequencing was designed to attain a depth spanning 1 in 200,000 to 1 in 1 million T cells. The table came from immunoSEQ multiplex PCR; TCRdb's copy has only in-frame clones and leaves some out. The sample has approximately 280,000 clones, approximately 79% seen once; the top ten hold approximately 5.1%. Remarks on this clone: Its matching antigen is unknown.

V was clipped by 6 bases and J by 3 bases, with 5 bases between them. CDR1 is MDHEN and CDR2 is SYDVKM in the germline V gene. The CDR3 totals 11 residues. The origin of this receptor is a human donor with chronic lymphocytic leukemia. V is TRBV28 and J is TRBJ1-2; D uncertain. This material consisted of PBMCs, taken at disease progression, from a patient treated with ibrutinib. In DNA form, the CDR3 reads TGTGCCAGCAGGCGCTACTATGGCTACACCTTC. Translated, it gives CASRRYYGYTF.